The entry below gives a single T cell receptor beta chain sequence along with its context. This clonotype was observed at least ten times. Its antigen is still unknown. Base qualities are missing; no much larger clone stands one base away. Starting from 400 ng RNA, TCR libraries were constructed with the Immunoverse kit using molecular barcoded adaptors that cover the alpha/delta and beta/gamma chains. The same RNA used for transcriptome sequencing was used for TCR library preparation. Sequencing of TCR libraries was carried out on an Illumina HiSeq 4000 with 2 x 150 cycles. Per the authors' processing: TCR reads were aligned to human V, D, J and C references and assembled into CDR3 clonotypes with MiXCR, including quality filtering and error correction. Clonotype counts and gene usage diversity were analyzed with the tcR package in R. Raw mapping reads were checked after the RNA-seq reads had been mapped by STAR aligner version 2.5.3a onto the human GRCh37 genome. To test how sequencing depth affects detected clonotypes, IR-seq fastq files were randomly downsampled with Seqtk 1.3. The public reads were reprocessed in TCRdb via fastp at Q25 and MiXCR, keeping in-frame beta chains. Rows are combined by CDR3 protein, so each entry shows the most common genes and DNA. Here the V and J calls rest on TCRdb's processing, not on the authors' analysis. Across this sample there are about 6,000 distinct CDR3 sequences, with 23% seen only once. Jointly, the top ten make up roughly half of the sample.

The data originate from a study of read filtering for tumor transcriptome and immune sequencing (dated by TCRdb to 2020 to 2021). About the full investigation: Of the patients in the cohort, more than 16 were male and over twelve were female, and their mean age was about 72 years, with a range of roughly 45 to 80. By revised international staging, 8 or 9 patients were R-ISS I, over 15 were R-ISS II and 6 or 7 were R-ISS III. After DNase treatment, whole-transcriptome libraries were prepared using the TruSeq RNA Access Library Prep Kit. TCR-region mapped reads per sample ranged from about 4 to 10.27 million with IR-seq versus only roughly 85 to 1,300 with RNA-seq. Using the same bone marrow samples, the study ran both targeted immune repertoire sequencing and bulk whole-transcriptome sequencing and then compared the TCR repertoires from each method. As a main aim, a read-filtering strategy for immune repertoire data was addressed, with the specific question being whether clonotypes supported by a single read should be removed. The research as a whole found: Compared with RNA-seq, IR-seq captured clonotypes at much higher depth and more reliably, and a smaller IR-seq throughput was enough to identify most shared clonotypes. The sorted CD138-negative fraction was composed of a mixed bone marrow immune population rather than of purified T cells. Single-read clonotypes made up around 82% of clonotypes but around 3.8% of total reads in IR-seq, and 74.6% of clonotypes and around 45% of reads in RNA-seq. The correlation between IR-seq and RNA-seq shared clonotype proportions rose when single-read clonotypes were removed.

Every patient had bone marrow sampled at the time of active disease. Ficoll-Hypaque density gradient centrifugation was used to isolate bone marrow mononuclear cells. Myeloma plasma cells were removed and CD138-negative cells were obtained by negative selection following labeling with CD138 magnetic microbeads on a MACS separator. Flow cytometry with CD138 antibodies on an Attune NxT was used to check how pure the isolated cells were. TRIzol reagent was used to extract total RNA, and a NanoDrop spectrophotometer was used to quantify the extracted RNA. Paired RNA-seq and IR-seq were performed on each patient's CD138-negative bone marrow sample. Sequenced input: a population of CD138-negative cells sorted from bone marrow. What the cell subset or site label conveys for this sample: bone marrow mononuclear cells depleted of CD138+ plasma/myeloma cells by negative magnetic selection. This receptor was obtained from a donor aged 40 or over with multiple myeloma.

The CDR3 corresponds to CASSLLAGVYEQYF. The sequence in DNA is TGTGCCAGCAGTCTCCTAGCGGGAGTGTACGAGCAGTACTTC. Recombination linked TRBV6-2 or TRBV6-3 to TRBJ2-7; 10 junctional bases match TRBD2. At the junction V is shortened by 5 bases and J by 4 bases; bases outside the gene matches: 5. The CDR3, cysteine through phenylalanine, is 14 amino acids long. Only the CDR3 region is kept as DNA, spanning 42 bases read in frame from base 1. Reading the germline V gene gives CDR1 MNHEY and CDR2 SVGEGT.